One sample yielded the 26 T cell receptor beta chains listed below, sequenced in a study of Graves' ophthalmopathy and Graves' hyperthyroidism listed by TCRdb under 2018. The listed sequencing device is Illumina HiSeq 2000. For repertoire sequencing, the TCR beta CDR3 regions were amplified from RNA transcripts. The first round was an RT-PCR using HTBI primers with the Qiagen OneStep RT-PCR kit, and this first round was followed by a second-round multiplex PCR, then size selection and purification. TCRdb trimmed the raw reads at Q25, called clones with MiXCR and kept productive beta chains. Merged by CDR3 protein, the rows form single entries marked with the most common genes and DNA. For this sample the table gives roughly 400,000 distinct CDR3 sequences, of which approximately 15% were detected only once. The ten largest account for roughly 7% of the sample. The sequencing sample was made of peripheral blood. The receptors originated from a woman under 30 with stable Graves' hyperthyroidism. Donor details come from another sample of the same person, matched by shared clones.

The chain uses TRBV4-1 and TRBJ1-2; a weak D match, TRBD1 (6 bases). Trimming took 2 bases from V and 2 from J, leaving 21 bases between them. This CDR3 has 18 amino acids. Per the germline V gene, CDR1 is MGHRA and CDR2 is YSYEKL. The CDR3 is CASSQRRLGTRFNYGYTF. The CDR3 nucleotides are TGCGCCAGCAGCCAAAGACGGCTCGGGACAAGGTTCAACTATGGCTACACCTTC.

The chain is built from TRBV5-1 and TRBJ1-2; 7 nucleotides align to TRBD1. Germline trimming cut 2 bases from V and 6 bases from J; bases unmatched to any gene: 10. CDR1 and CDR2 (germline): SGHRS, YFSETQ. This CDR3 contains 15 residues. This CDR3 reads CASSLTSEGANGYTF. The CDR3 region has the DNA TGCGCCAGCAGCTTAACCTCAGAGGGGGCGAATGGCTACACCTTC.

This clonotype has at least ten counts. This CDR3 reads CASSFVGTGTEAFF. As DNA, the CDR3 is TGTGCCAGCAGTTTTGTGGGGACTGGCACTGAAGCTTTCTTT. The gene calls are TRBV12-3 or TRBV12-4 and TRBJ1-1; weak D call: TRBD1 (5 bases). This CDR3 is 14 amino acids long. V lost 3 bases to trimming and J lost 4 bases, with 12 bases between them.

This clonotype was detected many times. V gene TRBV6-5 combines with J gene TRBJ2-7, with TRBD2 matching over 7 bases. Germline CDR1 reads MNHEY; CDR2 reads SVGAGI. This CDR3 spans 13 amino acids. The ends lost 6 bases at V and 0 bases at J; junction bases unmatched: 2. Here the CDR3 DNA reads TGTGCCAGCAGGGGGGACTACTCCTACGAGCAGTACTTC. Residues: CASRGDYSYEQYF.

Details on this clonotype: The CDR3 end shows no conserved phenylalanine or tryptophan, and so a read error is likely. The chain recombines TRBV12-3 or TRBV12-4 with TRBJ1-1, with 7 bases that match TRBD1. This CDR3 comprises 16 residues. The J segment lost 1 base and the V segment lost 3 bases, leaving 8 bases of the junction unmatched. CDR3 sequence reads: CASSFRDSPGNTEAFL. The DNA for the CDR3 is TGTGCCAGCAGTTTTCGGGACAGCCCGGGGAACACTGAAGCTTTCTTG.

This clonotype has at least ten counts. The chain combines TRBV12-3 or TRBV12-4 with TRBJ1-3; TRBD1 might be the D (6 bases). The CDR3 is 14 amino acids. Trimming took 3 bases from V and 4 from J, leaving 10 bases between them. CDR3 sequence: CASSLTGSGNTIYF. CDR3 sequence (DNA): TGTGCCAGCAGTTTGACAGGTTCCGGAAACACCATATATTTT.

This clonotype was counted many times. V is TRBV25-1 and J is TRBJ2-5; 10 positions match TRBD1. Germline loops: CDR1 MGHDK, CDR2 SYGVNS. The V gene end was trimmed by 3 bases and the J gene end by 5 bases; junction bases not matched to a gene: 12. CDR3 length: 17 amino acids. The CDR3 reads CASSESPGTGATETQYF. The CDR3 coding sequence is TGTGCCAGCAGTGAGTCCCCCGGGACAGGGGCTACTGAGACCCAGTACTTC.

As to this clonotype: A much larger clone sits a single nucleotide away, making a read error possible. V is TRBV11-3 and J is TRBJ1-2; D ambiguous. The CDR3 is made up of 14 amino acids. Germline CDR1 reads SGHNT; CDR2 reads YENEEA. In DNA, the CDR3 is TGTGCCAGCAGCCCCCCCAGCCAACCCCGTGGCTACAGCTTC. Translation gives CASSPPSQPRGYSF.

This clonotype was seen repeatedly, ten times or more. V is TRBV11-3 and J is TRBJ2-7; perhaps TRBD1 as D (6 bases). The CDR3 length is 12 residues. Trimming shortened V by 8 bases and J by 4 bases, and 12 bases separated the two germline ends. Germline loops: CDR1 SGHNT, CDR2 YENEEA. CDR3 sequence: CASETGGYEQYF. CDR3 nucleotide sequence: TGTGCCAGCGAGACAGGCGGATACGAGCAGTACTTC.

This clonotype was picked up many times. The J gene is TRBJ1-1, the V gene TRBV6-5, with a tentative D call TRBD1 (6 bases). In germline, CDR1 is MNHEY, CDR2 SVGAGI. The V and J ends lost 0 bases and 5 bases respectively, with 10 bases between them. The CDR3 has 14 residues. As DNA, the CDR3 is TGTGCCAGCAGTTACTCGGGGGGGCTTACTGAAGCTTTCTTT. Residues: CASSYSGGLTEAFF.

This clonotype showed up many times. This chain joins TRBV18 and TRBJ1-1; D is ambiguous. The CDR3 covers 13 residues. CDR1 and CDR2 (germline): KGHSH, LQKENI. V lost 3 bases and J lost 5, with 10 bases in between. The CDR3 here is CASSPDHRTEAFF. Here the CDR3 DNA reads TGTGCCAGCTCACCGGACCATCGAACTGAAGCTTTCTTT.

This clonotype appeared many times. This rearrangement joins TRBV14 to TRBJ2-5; D call uncertain. The CDR3 is 13 amino acids. Trimming shortened V by 0 bases and J by 1 base, and 3 bases separated the two germline ends. Germline V lookup: CDR1 SGHDN, CDR2 FVKESK. In DNA form, the CDR3 reads TGTGCCAGCAGCCAAGATTTCCAAGAGACCCAGTACTTC. Residues: CASSQDFQETQYF.

This clonotype was seen at least ten times. This chain connects TRBV6-7 to TRBJ1-2; tentative D call: TRBD1 (6 bases). TRBV6-7 has ORF status, its function being uncertain. The CDR3 runs 13 residues. Trimming removed 7 bases at V and 0 bases at J, with 9 bases between. The CDR3 region is CASKGEPNYGYTF. As DNA, the CDR3 is TGTGCCAGCAAGGGGGAGCCTAACTATGGCTACACCTTC.

Remarks on this clonotype: At one of its ends the junction is not consistent with the germline gene, which may arise from a read error. This rearrangement joins TRBV27 to TRBJ2-4; 8 positions match TRBD2. The CDR3 totals 13 residues. Per the germline V gene, CDR1 is MNHEY and CDR2 is SMNVEV (reference sequence). The CDR3 region is CASSFSGENIKYF. DNA of the CDR3: TGTGCCAGCAGTTTTAGCGGGGAAAACATTAAGTACTTC.

This clonotype occurred many times. V and J are TRBV12-3 or TRBV12-4 and TRBJ1-2; 8 nucleotides agree with TRBD1. V was clipped by 5 bases and J by 3 bases; unmatched bases: 2. CDR3 length equals 13 residues. DNA for the CDR3: TGTGCCAGCAGTGGACAGGGTGACTATGGCTACACCTTC. Residues: CASSGQGDYGYTF.

This clonotype was counted between two and nine times. This could be a read error, since a much larger clone is one nucleotide away. This chain uses TRBV10-3 with TRBJ2-2, with D perhaps TRBD1 (6 bases). The CDR3 loop spans 15 amino acids. The germline gives CDR1 ENHRY, CDR2 SYGVKD. CDR3 region: CAIKRGTTDTGELCF. For the CDR3, the DNA is TGTGCCATCAAGAGAGGGACAACCGACACCGGGGAGCTGTGTTTT.

This clonotype showed up many times. The CDR3 carries no conserved terminal phenylalanine or tryptophan, so it likely arises from a read error. The V call is TRBV12-3 or TRBV12-4, the J call TRBJ1-1; 9 bases line up with TRBD1. Losses at the gene ends were 5 bases for V and 7 bases for J; bases not matched to a gene: 8. The CDR3 has 14 residues. CDR3 sequence reads: CASSTDRGWGEAFS. DNA for the CDR3: TGTGCCAGCAGTACGGACAGGGGATGGGGTGAAGCTTTCTCT.

Many counts were recorded for this clonotype. The V call is TRBV6-1, the J call TRBJ1-1; D call uncertain. CDR3 length: 15 residues. Trimming cost V 3 bases and J 1 base, with 12 bases left between them. The germline CDR1 and CDR2 sequences are MNHNS and SASEGT. This CDR3 is CASSERNAPNTEAFF. Written as DNA, the CDR3 is TGTGCCAGCAGTGAGCGAAACGCTCCGAACACTGAAGCTTTCTTT.

This clonotype was recorded at least ten times. The chain couples TRBV6-5 to TRBJ1-2; D might be TRBD1 (5 bases). Germline CDR1 and CDR2: MNHEY and SVGAGI. This CDR3 spans 11 amino acids. V shed 4 bases and J shed 8 bases, with 8 bases lying between them. This CDR3 is CASSSRQGYTF. The CDR3 DNA reads TGTGCCAGCAGTTCGAGACAGGGCTACACCTTC.

This clonotype was seen repeatedly, ten times or more. V and J are TRBV20-1 and TRBJ1-1; D unresolved. Per germline, CDR1 DFQATT and CDR2 SNEGSKA (reference sequence). This CDR3 is built from 13 residues. The V and J ends lost 3 bases and 0 bases respectively, with 8 bases between them. The CDR3 DNA is TGCAGTGCTAGGCTGACTATGAACACTGAAGCTTTCTTT. Its protein product is CSARLTMNTEAFF.

This sequence joins TRBV13 and TRBJ2-7; the match to TRBD2 covers 10 bases. Trimming at V came to 5 bases and at J to 3 bases, leaving 13 bases not matched to a gene. CDR1 and CDR2 from the germline V gene are PRHDT and FYEKMQ (reference sequence). The CDR3 consists of 17 residues. The CDR3 DNA reads as TGTGCCAGCAGCCCCGGTCCGAGCGGGGGGGCTGTCTACGAGCAGTACTTC. This translates into CASSPGPSGGAVYEQYF. Complete variable domain (other parts from reference TRBV13 and TRBJ2-7): AAGVIQSPRHLIKEKRETATLKCYPIPRHDTVYWYQQGPGQDPQFLISFYEKMQSDKGSIPDRFSAQQFSDYHSELNMSSLELGDSALYFCASSPGPSGGAVYEQYFGPGTRLTVT.

The V and J genes are TRBV28 and TRBJ1-6; TRBD1 might be the D (5 bases). The CDR3 length is 12 residues. The germline V gene encodes CDR1 MDHEN and CDR2 SYDVKM. Trimming left V 6 bases short and J 12 bases short, with 12 bases between. As DNA, the CDR3 is TGTGCCAGCAGACCATGGGGGGGACCCCTCCACTTT. Its protein product is CASRPWGGPLHF. Complete variable domain (other parts from reference TRBV28 and TRBJ1-6): DVKVTQSSRYLVKRTGEKVFLECVQDMDHENMFWYRQDPGLGLRLIYFSYDVKMKEKGDIPEGYSVSREKKERFSLILESASTNQTSMYLCASRPWGGPLHFGNGTRLTVT.

This clonotype was counted many times. The rearrangement uses TRBV20-1 and TRBJ1-1; 9 bases line up with TRBD1. V trimming: 0 bases; J trimming: 6 bases; junction bases outside the gene matches: 11. The CDR3 has 16 amino acids. Germline V gives CDR1 DFQATT, CDR2 SNEGSKA (reference sequence). In nucleotides, the CDR3 is TGCAGTGCTAGAGACCCCACCGGGGACAGGGTCGCTGAAGCTTTCTTT. Its translation is CSARDPTGDRVAEAFF.

Only a few counts were recorded for this clonotype. This chain joins TRBV4-1 and TRBJ1-1; D is possibly TRBD1 (6 bases). Trimming pared 4 bases from V and 5 bases from J, leaving 11 bases between. The CDR3 has 13 residues. The germline V gene encodes CDR1 MGHRA and CDR2 YSYEKL. The CDR3 here is CASSLYGQTEAFF. DNA of the CDR3: TGCGCCAGCAGCCTTTATGGACAGACTGAAGCTTTCTTT.

Regarding this clonotype: A much larger clonotype is one base distant, so this may be a read error. The chain joins TRBV6-2 or TRBV6-3 to TRBJ2-5, with D hard to call. Looked up from germline, CDR1 is MNHEY and CDR2 is SVGEGT. Trimming took 6 bases from V and 11 from J, leaving 13 bases between them. The CDR3 spans 11 residues. The CDR3 nucleotides read TGTGCCAGCAGCTCCAGTCTTCGGCAGTACTTC. It translates to CASSSSLRQYF.

This clonotype was counted a few times. The V gene is TRBV29-1, the J gene TRBJ1-1; the match to TRBD1 covers 7 bases. Trimming took 8 bases from V and 6 from J; bases not matched to a gene: 6. Germline CDR1 and CDR2: SQVTM and ANQGSEA. The CDR3 runs 11 residues. CDR3 sequence: CSLPGTAEAFF. The CDR3 coding sequence is TGCAGCCTACCCGGGACAGCTGAAGCTTTCTTT.